This is a list of T cell receptor beta chains from one sample in a study of T-cell memory formation after mild COVID-19. TCRdb re-derived calls from the 5' RACE reads in MiXCR, one entry per CDR3 protein. The data show about 130,000 distinct CDR3 sequences, with 15% to 20% seen just once and 4% to 6% held by the top ten. The material sequenced was PBMCs or a T cell subset sorted from them (not recorded which). The receptors derive from a man aged 18-30 years who had mild COVID-19 (a few samples of this study predate the infection). Cell type and time point are not known. Each CDR3 is given with its conserved first and last residue. Fields, in order: J gene, clone size, V gene, D gene, CDR3 DNA, CDR3 protein. A D gene is named only where the DNA matches it firmly. Rows give clone size only sometimes, using once, few, many, or a class for an expanded clone.

TRBJ2-1 | . | TRBV20-1 | . | TGCAGTGCTGGATACTATGAGCAGTTCTTC | CSAGYYEQFF
TRBJ2-2 | . | TRBV7-9 | . | TGTGCCAGCAGCTTAGAGGGGGCGAACACCGGGGAGCTGTTTTTT | CASSLEGANTGELFF
TRBJ2-1 | . | TRBV7-2 | TRBD1 | TGTGCCAGCAGCTCCGCAAGACAGGGGATGTCCTACAATGAGCAGTTCTTC | CASSSARQGMSYNEQFF
TRBJ1-1 | few | TRBV3-1 | . | TGTGCCAGCAGCCGGGGGGATACTGAAGCTTTCTTT | CASSRGDTEAFF
TRBJ2-5 | few | TRBV9 | . | TGTGCCAGCAGCGTAGCAGCGGCTCAAGAGACCCAGTACTTC | CASSVAAAQETQYF
TRBJ1-2 | . | TRBV27 | . | TGTGCCAGCAGTGGCAGTTTAGGAGGAGCTAACTATGGCTACACCTTC | CASSGSLGGANYGYTF
TRBJ1-2 | . | TRBV20-1 | . | TGCAGTGCTAGAGATAACTATGGCTACACCTTC | CSARDNYGYTF
TRBJ2-5 | few | TRBV3-1 | . | TGTGCCAGCAGCTATATGGGGACCCAGTACTTC | CASSYMGTQYF
TRBJ1-6 | . | TRBV5-1 | . | TGCGCCAGCAGCTTGGGTCTGGGGGCTGATTCACCCCTCCACTTT | CASSLGLGADSPLHF
TRBJ2-3 | . | TRBV7-2 | . | TGTGCCAGCAGCTTAGAGATTGTGGCCACTAGCACAGATACGCAGTATTTT | CASSLEIVATSTDTQYF
TRBJ2-3 | medium-sized | TRBV5-1 | . | TGCGCCAGCAGCCCCGACCGCACAGATACGCAGTATTTT | CASSPDRTDTQYF
TRBJ1-5 | . | TRBV10-3 | . | TGTGCCATCAGTGAGTACAAGCAGGCCCAGCATTTT | CAISEYKQAQHF
TRBJ1-2 | . | TRBV5-1 | . | TGCGCCAGCAGCGTAACCGGGACAACTTATGGCTACACCTTC | CASSVTGTTYGYTF
TRBJ1-2 | . | TRBV6-5 | TRBD1 | TGTGCCAGCAGTTACTCCGGGACAGGGGTCTATGGCTACACCTTC | CASSYSGTGVYGYTF
TRBJ1-1 | . | TRBV7-9 | . | TGTGCCAGCAGTTCCACCCGACGGGGCATTACCTTCAACACTGAAGCTTTCTTT | CASSSTRRGITFNTEAFF
TRBJ1-4 | . | TRBV5-1 | . | TGCGCCAGCAGTGAACAGTCTCCTGCAACTAATGAAAAACTGTTTTTT | CASSEQSPATNEKLFF
TRBJ2-7 | once | TRBV15 | TRBD1 | TGTGCCACCAAACGACACGGGACAGGGGTCGAGCAGTACTTC | CATKRHGTGVEQYF
TRBJ2-5 | . | TRBV7-2 | TRBD2 | TGTGCCAGCAGCCAGACTAGCGGGGCAGGAGAGACCCAGTACTTC | CASSQTSGAGETQYF
TRBJ2-5 | . | TRBV4-2 | . | TGTGCCAGCAGCCAAAAGAACCGGGGCCGGGCTGGGGAGACCCAGTACTTC | CASSQKNRGRAGETQYF
TRBJ2-5 | few | TRBV5-1 | . | TGCGCCAGCAGCCCCACACAGGGGGAGGGCCAAGAGACCCAGTACTTC | CASSPTQGEGQETQYF
TRBJ1-1 | . | TRBV29-1 | . | TGCAGCGTAGCCGCTCAAGGGAACACTGAAGCTTTCTTT | CSVAAQGNTEAFF
TRBJ1-1 | . | TRBV29-1 | TRBD1 | TGCAGCGTTTCAAGTCTTGGCAGGGGGCGATCGGCTGAAGCTTTCTTT | CSVSSLGRGRSAEAFF
TRBJ1-2 | . | TRBV7-2 | TRBD1 | TGTGCCAGCAGCTTCATCCAACTGACAGGGGGAGGTGGCTACACCTTC | CASSFIQLTGGGGYTF
TRBJ1-2 | few | TRBV27 | . | TGTGCCAGCAGTTCGGTCAGGGACTATGGCTACACCTTC | CASSSVRDYGYTF
TRBJ2-5 | many | TRBV12-3/TRBV12-4 | . | TGTGCCAGCAGCAACCGTCAGGGGTCATTGGAGACCCAGTACTTC | CASSNRQGSLETQYF
TRBJ2-2 | few | TRBV20-1 | TRBD1 | TGCAGTGCTCAAGGACAGGCGAACACCGGGGAGCTGTTTTTT | CSAQGQANTGELFF
TRBJ1-6 | . | TRBV20-1 | . | TGCAGTGCTAGATCGGAGGGGTCATCCTCACCCCTCCACTTT | CSARSEGSSSPLHF
TRBJ2-2 | few | TRBV6-6 | . | TGTGCCAGCAGTTACTCGGGCAGGGGTTTAACCGGGGAGCTGTTTTTT | CASSYSGRGLTGELFF
TRBJ1-3 | few | TRBV3-1 | . | TGTGCCAGCAGCCAAGGAAGTGGAAACACCATATATTTT | CASSQGSGNTIYF
TRBJ1-6 | few | TRBV10-3 | . | TGTGCCATCAGCCCGCGTCAGGGGTCACCCCTCCACTTT | CAISPRQGSPLHF
TRBJ2-2 | few | TRBV27 | . | TGTGCCAGCAGTTTTATGTCTTTTAGGGGGGGAAACACCGGGGAGCTGTTTTTT | CASSFMSFRGGNTGELFF
TRBJ1-2 | . | TRBV7-3 | . | TGTGCCAGCAGCCCAACGCCTGACAACTATGGCTACACCTTC | CASSPTPDNYGYTF
TRBJ1-6 | . | TRBV7-3 | . | TGTGCCAGCAGCAAGGGGTCCCTTGGATCACCCCTCCACTTT | CASSKGSLGSPLHF
TRBJ2-1 | few | TRBV15 | . | TGTGCCACCAGCAGAGATCAAGGTGAGCAGTTCTTC | CATSRDQGEQFF
TRBJ1-5 | many | TRBV20-1 | . | TGCAGTGCCACGACTGGTAACAATCAGCCCCAGCATTTT | CSATTGNNQPQHF
TRBJ2-5 | . | TRBV7-2 | . | TGTGCCAGCAGCCGTGCGGGACAGCCTTTTGAGACCCAGTACTTC | CASSRAGQPFETQYF
TRBJ2-1 | . | TRBV14 | . | TGTGCCAGCAGCGGACCCAGAGGGGGGACTGAGCAGTTCTTC | CASSGPRGGTEQFF
TRBJ2-1 | few | TRBV15 | TRBD1 | TGTGCCACCAGCAGAGATGCCGGACAGGGGTTCAATGAGCAGTTCTTC | CATSRDAGQGFNEQFF
TRBJ2-3 | . | TRBV3-1 | . | TGTGCCAGCAGCGTAAATTCAGATACGCAGTATTTT | CASSVNSDTQYF
TRBJ2-1 | few | TRBV7-2 | . | TGTGCCAGCAGCCCCTGGATTTCGACCCGTTCGGTGCAGTTCTTC | CASSPWISTRSVQFF